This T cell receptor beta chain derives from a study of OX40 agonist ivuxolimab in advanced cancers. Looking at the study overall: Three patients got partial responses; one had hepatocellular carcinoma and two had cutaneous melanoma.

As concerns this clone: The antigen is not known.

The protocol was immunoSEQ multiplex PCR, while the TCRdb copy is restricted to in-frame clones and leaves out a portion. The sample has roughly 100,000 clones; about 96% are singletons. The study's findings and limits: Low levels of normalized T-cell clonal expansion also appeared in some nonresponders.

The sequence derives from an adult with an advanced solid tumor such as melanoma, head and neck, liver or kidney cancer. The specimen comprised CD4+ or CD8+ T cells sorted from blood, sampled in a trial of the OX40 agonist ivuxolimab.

The CDR3, as DNA: TGTGCCAGCAGTTCCCCTCGCAGGGGGGTTGCCGAAGCTTTCTTT. This sequence encodes CASSSPRRGVAEAFF. The chain combines TRBV28 with TRBJ1-1, with 7 bases fitting TRBD1. This CDR3 is built from 15 residues. Germline CDR1 MDHEN, CDR2 SYDVKM. V lost 4 bases to trimming and J lost 8 bases; unmatched junction nucleotides: 13.